This TCR beta chain was identified in a study of CD8+ T cells in alopecia areata. RNA, once extracted, was reverse transcribed into cDNA for use as the sequencing template. Some clones are missing from TCRdb's copy, which holds only in-frame ones; the method was immunoSEQ multiplex PCR. The repertoire consists of fewer than 90,000 clones, with roughly 47% occurring once and the leading ten covering roughly 5.6%. The germline V gene encodes CDR1 SGHDN and CDR2 FVKESK. V lost 4 bases to trimming and J lost 1 base; unmatched junction nucleotides: 11. The CDR3 loop spans 17 amino acids. This sequence originates from a human donor with alopecia areata. Sequencing was done on a sample of NKG2D-high CD8+ T cells sorted from blood. This chain links TRBV14 with TRBJ2-7; 9 positions match TRBD1. The CDR3 protein is CASSLGPGTGFSYEQYF. In DNA, the CDR3 is TGTGCCAGCAGCCTGGGCCCCGGGACAGGGTTTTCCTACGAGCAGTACTTC.